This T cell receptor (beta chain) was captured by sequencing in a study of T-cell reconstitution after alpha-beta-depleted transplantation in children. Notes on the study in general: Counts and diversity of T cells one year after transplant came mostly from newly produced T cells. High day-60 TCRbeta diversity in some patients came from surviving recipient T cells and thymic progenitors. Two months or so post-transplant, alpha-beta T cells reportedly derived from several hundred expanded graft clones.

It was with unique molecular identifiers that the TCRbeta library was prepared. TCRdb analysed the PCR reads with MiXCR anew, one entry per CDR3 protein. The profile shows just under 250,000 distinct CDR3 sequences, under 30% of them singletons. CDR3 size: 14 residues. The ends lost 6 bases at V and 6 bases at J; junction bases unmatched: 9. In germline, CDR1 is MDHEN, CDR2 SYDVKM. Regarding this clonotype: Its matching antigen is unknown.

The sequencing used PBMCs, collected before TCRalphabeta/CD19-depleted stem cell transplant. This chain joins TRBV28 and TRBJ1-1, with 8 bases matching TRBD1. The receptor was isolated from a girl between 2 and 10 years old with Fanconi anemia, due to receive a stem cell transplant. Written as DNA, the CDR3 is TGTGCCAGCAGCTCCGGGACAGGCAAAGCTGAAGCTTTCTTT. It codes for CASSSGTGKAEAFF. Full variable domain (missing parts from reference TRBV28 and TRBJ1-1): DVKVTQSSRYLVKRTGEKVFLECVQDMDHENMFWYRQDPGLGLRLIYFSYDVKMKEKGDIPEGYSVSREKKERFSLILESASTNQTSMYLCASSSGTGKAEAFFGQGTRLTVV.